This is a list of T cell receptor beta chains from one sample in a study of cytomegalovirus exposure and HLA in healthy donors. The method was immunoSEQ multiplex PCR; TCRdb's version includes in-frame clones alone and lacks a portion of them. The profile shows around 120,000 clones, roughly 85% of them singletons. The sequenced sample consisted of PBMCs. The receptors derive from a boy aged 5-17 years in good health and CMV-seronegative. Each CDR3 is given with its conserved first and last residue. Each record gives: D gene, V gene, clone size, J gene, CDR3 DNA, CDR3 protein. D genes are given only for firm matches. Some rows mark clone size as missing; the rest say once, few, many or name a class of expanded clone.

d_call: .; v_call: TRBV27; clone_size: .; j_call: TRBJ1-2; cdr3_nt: TGTGCCAGCAGTTTTGGACTTAACTATGGCTACACCTTC; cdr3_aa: CASSFGLNYGYTF
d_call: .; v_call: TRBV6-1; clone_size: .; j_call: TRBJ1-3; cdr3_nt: TGTGCCAGCAGAGCGGGGGGGACCATATATTTT; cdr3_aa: CASRAGGTIYF
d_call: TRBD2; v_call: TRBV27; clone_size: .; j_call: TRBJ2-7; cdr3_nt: TGTGCCAGGGCGGGAGGGCCTTATAAACCCCCCTCCTACGAGCAGTACTTC; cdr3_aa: CARAGGPYKPPSYEQYF
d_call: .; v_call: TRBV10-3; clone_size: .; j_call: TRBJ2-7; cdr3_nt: TGTGCCATCAGTCCCAACTACGAGCAGTACTTC; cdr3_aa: CAISPNYEQYF
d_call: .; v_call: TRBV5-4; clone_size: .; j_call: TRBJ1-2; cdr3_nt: TGTGCCAGCAGCTTGGGCGGCTCAACTAACTATGGCTACACCTTC; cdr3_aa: CASSLGGSTNYGYTF
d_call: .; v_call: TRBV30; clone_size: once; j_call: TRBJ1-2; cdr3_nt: TGTGCCTGGAGTGCTGGTCAACTCTATGGCTACACCTTC; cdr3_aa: CAWSAGQLYGYTF
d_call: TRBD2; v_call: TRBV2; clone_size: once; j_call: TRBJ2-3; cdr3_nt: TGTGCCACCCCCCGGGACTACAGCACAGATACGCAGTATTTT; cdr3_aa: CATPRDYSTDTQYF
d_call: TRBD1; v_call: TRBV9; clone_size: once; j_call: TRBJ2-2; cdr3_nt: TGTGCCAGCAGCGTACGACAGGGGGCGACCGGGGAGCTGTTTTTT; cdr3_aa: CASSVRQGATGELFF
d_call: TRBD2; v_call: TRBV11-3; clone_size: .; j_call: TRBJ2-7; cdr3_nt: TGTGCCAGCAGCCGCGCCCTAGCGGGAGGGGTAGAGCAGTACTTC; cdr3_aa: CASSRALAGGVEQYF
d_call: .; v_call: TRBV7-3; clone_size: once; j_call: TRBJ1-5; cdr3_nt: TGTGCCAGCAGCCTGGACACCGATCAGCCCCAGCATTTT; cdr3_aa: CASSLDTDQPQHF
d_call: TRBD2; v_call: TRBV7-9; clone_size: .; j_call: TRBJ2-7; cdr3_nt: TGTGCCAGCCCTCCCGAACCGGGACTAGCGGCTTACTCCTACGAGCAGTACTTC; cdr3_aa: CASPPEPGLAAYSYEQYF
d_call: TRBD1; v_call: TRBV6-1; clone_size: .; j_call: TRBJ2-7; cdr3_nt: TGTGCCAGCAGTGACGACCGGACAGGGAACTACGAGCAGTACTTC; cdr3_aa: CASSDDRTGNYEQYF
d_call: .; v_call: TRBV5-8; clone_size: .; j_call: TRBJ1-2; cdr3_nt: TGTGCCAGCAGCGATGTAACGGGTGCTAACTATGGCTACACCTTC; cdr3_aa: CASSDVTGANYGYTF
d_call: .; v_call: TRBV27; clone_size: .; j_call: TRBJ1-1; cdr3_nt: TGTGCCAGCAGTTTTTCGAGGGATGGGGCTGAAGCTTTCTTT; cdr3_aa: CASSFSRDGAEAFF
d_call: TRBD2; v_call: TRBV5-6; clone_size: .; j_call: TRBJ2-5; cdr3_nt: TGTGCCAGCAGCTTGGACCTAGCGGGGATACAAGAGACCCAGTACTTC; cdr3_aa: CASSLDLAGIQETQYF
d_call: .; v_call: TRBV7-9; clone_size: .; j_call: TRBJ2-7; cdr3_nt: TGTGCCAGCAGCAGCCGGACTGGAAGAAGCTCCTACGAGCAGTACTTC; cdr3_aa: CASSSRTGRSSYEQYF
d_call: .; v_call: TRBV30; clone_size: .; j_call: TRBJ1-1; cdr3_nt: TGTGCCTGGAGTGCTAACCTGAACACTGAAGCTTTCTTT; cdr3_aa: CAWSANLNTEAFF
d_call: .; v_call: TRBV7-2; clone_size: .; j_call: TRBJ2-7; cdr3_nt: TGTGCCAGCAGCTTAGAGTACAAGACCTACGAGCAGTACTTC; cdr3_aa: CASSLEYKTYEQYF
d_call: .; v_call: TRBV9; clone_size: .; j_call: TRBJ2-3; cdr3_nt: TGTGCCAGCAGCGTAGAGGACTTCGCCACAGATACGCAGTATTTT; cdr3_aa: CASSVEDFATDTQYF
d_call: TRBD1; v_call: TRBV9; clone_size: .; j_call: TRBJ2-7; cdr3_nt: TGTGCCAGCAGCGTAGGTTCGGGACAGACCTACGAGCAGTACTTC; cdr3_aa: CASSVGSGQTYEQYF
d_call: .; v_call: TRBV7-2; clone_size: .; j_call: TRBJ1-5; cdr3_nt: TGTGCCAGCAGCCGGGAGGCCAGGAGGGGTAATCAGCCCCAGCATTTT; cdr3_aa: CASSREARRGNQPQHF
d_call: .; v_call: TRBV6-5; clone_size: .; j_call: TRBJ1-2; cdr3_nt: TGTGCCAGCAGTCGGGACGGGGGTAACTATGGCTACACCTTC; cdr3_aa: CASSRDGGNYGYTF
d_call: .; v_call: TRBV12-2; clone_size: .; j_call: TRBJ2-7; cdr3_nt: TGTGCAAGTCGCTTATGGCCCCCCGCCCTGGCGCGGGAGCAGTACTTC; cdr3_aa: CASRLWPPALAREQYF
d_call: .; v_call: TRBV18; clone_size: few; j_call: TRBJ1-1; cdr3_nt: TGTGCCAGCTCACTCTCGACAGAGCCGAACACTGAAGCTTTCTTT; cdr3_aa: CASSLSTEPNTEAFF
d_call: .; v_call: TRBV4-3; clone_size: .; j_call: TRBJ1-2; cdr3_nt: TGCGCCAGCAGCCAAGATGTCACAGGGAGCCTACGAGTCTATGGCTACACCTTC; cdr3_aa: CASSQDVTGSLRVYGYTF
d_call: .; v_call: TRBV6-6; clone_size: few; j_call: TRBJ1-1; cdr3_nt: TGTGCCAGCAGTCCACTGGCCGGAGAGAACACTGAAGCTTTCTTT; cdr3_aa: CASSPLAGENTEAFF
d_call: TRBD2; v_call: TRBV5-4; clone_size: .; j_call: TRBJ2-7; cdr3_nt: TGTGCCAGCAGCCCAGGACTAGCGGGGACCTCCTACGAGCAGTACTTC; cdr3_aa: CASSPGLAGTSYEQYF
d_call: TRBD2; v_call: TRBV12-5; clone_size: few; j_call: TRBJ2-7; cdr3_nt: TGTGCTAGTGGTTTGGTAGGGACTAGCGGGAGGAACGAGCAGTACTTC; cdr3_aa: CASGLVGTSGRNEQYF
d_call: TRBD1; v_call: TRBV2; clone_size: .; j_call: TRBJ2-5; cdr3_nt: TGTGCCAGCAGGGGGACAGGGGGAGAGACCCAGTACTTC; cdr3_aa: CASRGTGGETQYF
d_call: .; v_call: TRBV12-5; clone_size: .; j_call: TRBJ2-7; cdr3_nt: TGTGCTAGTGGTTTGGCGACCGTGGCCGGGCTAGCGAGCTACGAGCAGTACTTC; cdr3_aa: CASGLATVAGLASYEQYF
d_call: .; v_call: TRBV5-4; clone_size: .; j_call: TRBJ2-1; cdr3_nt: TGTGCCAGCAGCTTGGGCTCCCTCCGCGGCTACAATGAGCAGTTCTTC; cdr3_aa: CASSLGSLRGYNEQFF
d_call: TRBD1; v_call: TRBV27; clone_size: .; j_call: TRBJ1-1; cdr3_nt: TGTGCCAGCACAACAGGGGGGGACACTGAAGCTTTCTTT; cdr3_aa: CASTTGGDTEAFF
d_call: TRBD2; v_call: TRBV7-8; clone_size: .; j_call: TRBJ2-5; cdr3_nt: TGTGCCAGCAGCTTAGCGCTAGCGGGAGGGCCTAAAGAGACCCAGTACTTC; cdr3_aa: CASSLALAGGPKETQYF
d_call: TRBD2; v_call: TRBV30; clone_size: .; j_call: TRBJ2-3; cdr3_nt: TGTGCCTGGGGGGAGGGTAGGCCAAGGACGCAGTATTTT; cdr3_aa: CAWGEGRPRTQYF
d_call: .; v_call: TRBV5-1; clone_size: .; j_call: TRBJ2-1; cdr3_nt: TGCGCCAGCAATACAGGGTGGGGGCAAGTACGTGAGCAGTTCTTC; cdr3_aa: CASNTGWGQVREQFF